These T cell receptor beta chains were read from a single sample in a study of blood T cell repertoires in COVID-19. Assay used: immunoSEQ multiplex PCR; TCRdb lists only in-frame clones, some missing. Among roughly 260,000 clones listed, 65% to 80% were seen once. The sequencing sample was made of peripheral blood. These receptors all stem from a middle-aged woman with active or convalescent COVID-19. Both conserved end residues are part of each CDR3. The order of the fields is J gene, clone size, D gene, V gene, CDR3 protein, CDR3 DNA. The D gene is left open where the match is weak. Clone size is not always given. Where it is, it says once, few, many or a class for expanded clones.

J gene: TRBJ1-1; clone size: NA; D gene: NA; V gene: TRBV15; CDR3 protein: CATSRDLSVAEAFF; CDR3 DNA: TGTGCCACCAGCAGAGATTTGAGTGTAGCGGAAGCTTTCTTT
J gene: TRBJ1-2; clone size: NA; D gene: NA; V gene: TRBV19; CDR3 protein: CASSFGQLRVSYTF; CDR3 DNA: TGTGCCAGTAGTTTCGGACAGCTCCGTGTAAGCTACACCTTC
J gene: TRBJ2-2; clone size: NA; D gene: NA; V gene: TRBV7-9; CDR3 protein: CASSFGQGSFGELFF; CDR3 DNA: TGTGCCAGCAGCTTTGGGCAGGGCTCTTTCGGGGAGCTGTTTTTT
J gene: TRBJ1-1; clone size: many; D gene: NA; V gene: TRBV18; CDR3 protein: CASSPRGRNTEAFF; CDR3 DNA: TGTGCCAGCTCACCACGAGGGCGGAACACTGAAGCTTTCTTT
J gene: TRBJ1-1; clone size: NA; D gene: NA; V gene: TRBV5-5; CDR3 protein: CASSLSYGTEAFF; CDR3 DNA: TGTGCCAGCAGCTTGAGTTACGGGACTGAAGCTTTCTTT
J gene: TRBJ2-5; clone size: NA; D gene: TRBD2; V gene: TRBV3-1/TRBV3-2; CDR3 protein: CASSTPWGLYQETQYF; CDR3 DNA: TGTGCCAGCAGCACGCCCTGGGGACTATACCAAGAGACCCAGTACTTC
J gene: TRBJ1-2; clone size: NA; D gene: NA; V gene: TRBV28; CDR3 protein: CASSPLPGAEYGYTF; CDR3 DNA: TGTGCCAGCAGCCCCCTCCCAGGGGCGGAGTATGGCTACACCTTC
J gene: TRBJ2-7; clone size: few; D gene: NA; V gene: TRBV5-1; CDR3 protein: CASSLEEGASSYEQYF; CDR3 DNA: TGCGCCAGCAGCTTGGAGGAGGGGGCGAGCTCCTACGAGCAGTACTTC
J gene: TRBJ2-1; clone size: NA; D gene: NA; V gene: TRBV20-1; CDR3 protein: CSARKGDEQFF; CDR3 DNA: TGCAGTGCTAGAAAAGGAGACGAGCAGTTCTTC
J gene: TRBJ1-5; clone size: many; D gene: TRBD1; V gene: TRBV6-6; CDR3 protein: CASNRGRQPQHF; CDR3 DNA: TGTGCCAGCAACAGGGGGAGGCAGCCCCAGCATTTT
J gene: TRBJ2-1; clone size: few; D gene: TRBD2; V gene: TRBV30; CDR3 protein: CAWGLAGGEEQFF; CDR3 DNA: TGTGCCTGGGGACTAGCGGGGGGTGAGGAGCAGTTCTTC
J gene: TRBJ1-1; clone size: NA; D gene: NA; V gene: TRBV7-9; CDR3 protein: CATDSLTSTEAFF; CDR3 DNA: TGTGCCACCGATTCTCTTACGAGCACTGAAGCTTTCTTT
J gene: TRBJ2-1; clone size: NA; D gene: TRBD2; V gene: TRBV29-1; CDR3 protein: CSVAPLAGGLLSYNEQFF; CDR3 DNA: TGCAGCGTCGCCCCACTAGCGGGGGGCCTTCTCTCCTACAATGAGCAGTTCTTC
J gene: TRBJ2-7; clone size: NA; D gene: TRBD1; V gene: TRBV11-2; CDR3 protein: CASSTTDRDDEQYF; CDR3 DNA: TGTGCCAGCAGCACTACGGACAGGGATGACGAGCAGTACTTC
J gene: TRBJ2-3; clone size: NA; D gene: TRBD1; V gene: TRBV5-4; CDR3 protein: CASSLDWSGGAHTQYF; CDR3 DNA: TGTGCCAGCAGCTTGGATTGGTCAGGGGGCGCACATACGCAGTATTTT
J gene: TRBJ1-2; clone size: NA; D gene: TRBD1; V gene: TRBV2; CDR3 protein: CASKKSNRGNYGYTF; CDR3 DNA: TGTGCCAGCAAAAAGAGTAACAGGGGTAACTATGGCTACACCTTC
J gene: TRBJ1-2; clone size: NA; D gene: TRBD1; V gene: TRBV6-5; CDR3 protein: CASSYSGTGLYGYTF; CDR3 DNA: TGTGCCAGCAGTTACTCGGGGACAGGGCTCTATGGCTACACCTTC
J gene: TRBJ1-2; clone size: NA; D gene: NA; V gene: TRBV30; CDR3 protein: CAWSETVGRGHSGYTF; CDR3 DNA: TGTGCCTGGAGTGAGACGGTGGGGAGAGGCCACAGTGGCTACACCTTC
J gene: TRBJ2-3; clone size: NA; D gene: TRBD2; V gene: TRBV5-1; CDR3 protein: CASSLALAGAQGDTQYF; CDR3 DNA: TGCGCCAGCAGCTTGGCTCTAGCGGGGGCCCAAGGAGATACGCAGTATTTT
J gene: TRBJ1-6; clone size: NA; D gene: NA; V gene: TRBV14; CDR3 protein: CASSQNTNNSPLHF; CDR3 DNA: TGTGCCAGCAGCCAAAACACCAATAATTCACCCCTCCACTTT
J gene: TRBJ1-1; clone size: few; D gene: NA; V gene: TRBV3-1/TRBV3-2; CDR3 protein: CASSPLVSSAAEAFF; CDR3 DNA: TGTGCCAGCAGCCCCCTCGTGTCCTCGGCGGCTGAAGCTTTCTTT
J gene: TRBJ1-5; clone size: NA; D gene: TRBD1; V gene: TRBV6-6; CDR3 protein: CASSSGGGNQPQHF; CDR3 DNA: TGTGCCAGCAGTTCAGGGGGTGGCAATCAGCCCCAGCATTTT
J gene: TRBJ2-5; clone size: NA; D gene: NA; V gene: TRBV5-6; CDR3 protein: CASSLRGGETQYF; CDR3 DNA: TGTGCCAGCAGCCTCCGCGGAGGAGAGACCCAGTACTTC
J gene: TRBJ2-1; clone size: NA; D gene: TRBD2; V gene: TRBV29-1; CDR3 protein: CSVGGANEQFF; CDR3 DNA: TGCAGCGTCGGGGGGGCCAATGAGCAGTTCTTC
J gene: TRBJ1-1; clone size: NA; D gene: TRBD1; V gene: TRBV6-1; CDR3 protein: CASSESGQKLGAFF; CDR3 DNA: TGTGCCAGCAGTGAATCGGGACAGAAGTTAGGAGCTTTCTTT
J gene: TRBJ2-1; clone size: NA; D gene: TRBD2; V gene: TRBV6-6; CDR3 protein: CASSQTSGGPNEQFF; CDR3 DNA: TGTGCCAGCAGCCAGACTAGCGGGGGCCCCAATGAGCAGTTCTTC
J gene: TRBJ2-2; clone size: many; D gene: TRBD2; V gene: TRBV11-2; CDR3 protein: CASSLGFSGGNTGELFF; CDR3 DNA: TGTGCCAGCAGCTTAGGATTTAGCGGGGGGAACACCGGGGAGCTGTTTTTT
J gene: TRBJ1-5; clone size: few; D gene: TRBD1; V gene: TRBV2; CDR3 protein: CASSSRTGNNQPQHF; CDR3 DNA: TGTGCCAGCAGTTCACGGACAGGGAACAATCAGCCCCAGCATTTT